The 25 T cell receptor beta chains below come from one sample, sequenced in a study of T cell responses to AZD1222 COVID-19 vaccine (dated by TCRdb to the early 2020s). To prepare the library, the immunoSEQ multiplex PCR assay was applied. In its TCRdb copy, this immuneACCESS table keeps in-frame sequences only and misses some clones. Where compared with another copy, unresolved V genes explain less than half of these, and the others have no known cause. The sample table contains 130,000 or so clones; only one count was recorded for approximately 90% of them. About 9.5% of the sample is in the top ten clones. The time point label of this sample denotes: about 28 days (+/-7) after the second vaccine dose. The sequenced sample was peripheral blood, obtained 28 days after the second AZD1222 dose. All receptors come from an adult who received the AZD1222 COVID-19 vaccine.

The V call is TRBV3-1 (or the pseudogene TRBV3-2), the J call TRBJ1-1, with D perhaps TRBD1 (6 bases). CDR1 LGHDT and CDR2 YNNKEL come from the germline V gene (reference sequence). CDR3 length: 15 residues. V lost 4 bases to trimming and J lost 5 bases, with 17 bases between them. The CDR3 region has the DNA TGTGCCAGCAGCCCGGCGGGGGCGGCCTGGACTGAAGCTTTCTTT. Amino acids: CASSPAGAAWTEAFF.

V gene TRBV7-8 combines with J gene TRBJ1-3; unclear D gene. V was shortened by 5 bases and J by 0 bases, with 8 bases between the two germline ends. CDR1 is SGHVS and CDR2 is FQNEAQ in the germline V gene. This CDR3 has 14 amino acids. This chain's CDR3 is CASSPGVSGNTIYF. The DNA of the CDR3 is TGTGCCAGCAGCCCCGGGGTCTCTGGAAACACCATATATTTT.

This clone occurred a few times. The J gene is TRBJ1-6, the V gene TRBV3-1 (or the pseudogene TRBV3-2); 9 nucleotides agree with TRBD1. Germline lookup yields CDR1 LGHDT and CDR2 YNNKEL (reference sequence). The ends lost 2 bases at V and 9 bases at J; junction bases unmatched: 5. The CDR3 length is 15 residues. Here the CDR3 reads CASSQKGQGTSPLHF. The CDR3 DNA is TGTGCCAGCAGCCAAAAAGGACAGGGGACTTCACCCCTCCACTTT.

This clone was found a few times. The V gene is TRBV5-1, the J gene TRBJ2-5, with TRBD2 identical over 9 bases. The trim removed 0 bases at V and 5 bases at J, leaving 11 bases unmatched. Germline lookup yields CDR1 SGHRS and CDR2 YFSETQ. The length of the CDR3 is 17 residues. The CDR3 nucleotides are TGCGCCAGCAGCTTGGTGCCTAGCGGGGCAAGGATGGAGACCCAGTACTTC. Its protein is CASSLVPSGARMETQYF.

The CDR3 sequence: CASSSGGFTEAFF. CDR3 DNA sequence: TGTGCCAGCTCATCGGGGGGCTTCACTGAAGCTTTCTTT. The chain uses TRBV18 and TRBJ1-1; the D gene is possibly TRBD1 (6 bases). Germline CDR1 and CDR2: KGHSH and LQKENI. With 5 bases removed from V and 4 bases from J, the gap between germline ends came to 11 bases. The CDR3 is made up of 13 amino acids.

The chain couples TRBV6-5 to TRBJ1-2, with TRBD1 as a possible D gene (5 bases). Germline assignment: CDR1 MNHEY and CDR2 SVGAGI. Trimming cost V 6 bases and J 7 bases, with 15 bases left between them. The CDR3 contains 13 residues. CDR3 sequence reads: CASSRTGYSGYTF. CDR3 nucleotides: TGTGCCAGCAGCCGCACAGGTTACAGTGGCTACACCTTC.

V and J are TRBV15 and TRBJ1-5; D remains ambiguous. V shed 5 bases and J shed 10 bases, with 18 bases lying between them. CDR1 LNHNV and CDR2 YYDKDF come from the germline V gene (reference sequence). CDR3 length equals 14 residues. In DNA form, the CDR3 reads TGTGCCACCAGCCCCCAGATTGGGCGGGAACCCCAGCATTTT. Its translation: CATSPQIGREPQHF.

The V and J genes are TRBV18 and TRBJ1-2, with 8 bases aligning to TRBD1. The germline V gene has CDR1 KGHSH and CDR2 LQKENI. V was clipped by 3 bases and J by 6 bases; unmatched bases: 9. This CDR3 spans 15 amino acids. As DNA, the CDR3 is TGTGCCAGCTCACCTTCGGGACAGGCTCTAAATGGCTACACCTTC. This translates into CASSPSGQALNGYTF.

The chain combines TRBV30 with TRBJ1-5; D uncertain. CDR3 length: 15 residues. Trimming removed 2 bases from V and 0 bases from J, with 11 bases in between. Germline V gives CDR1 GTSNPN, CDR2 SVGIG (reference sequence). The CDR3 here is CAWSRYYSSNQPQHF. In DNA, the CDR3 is TGTGCCTGGAGTAGATACTACAGTAGCAATCAGCCCCAGCATTTT.

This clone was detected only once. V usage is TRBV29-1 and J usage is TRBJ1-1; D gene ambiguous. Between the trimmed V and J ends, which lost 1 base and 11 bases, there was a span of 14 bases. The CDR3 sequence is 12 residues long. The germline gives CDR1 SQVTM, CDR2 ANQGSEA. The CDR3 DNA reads TGCAGCGTTGAAGGCCCCCGGGGTCGGGCTTTCTTT. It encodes CSVEGPRGRAFF.

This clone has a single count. CDR3 in DNA: TGTGCCAGCAGCACGTGGGGCGGGGGTGTCTATGAGCAGTTCTTC. Translation: CASSTWGGGVYEQFF. V is TRBV7-2 and J is TRBJ2-1, with 7 bases identical to TRBD2. The J segment lost 8 bases and the V segment lost 5 bases, leaving 12 bases of the junction unmatched. The CDR3 extends over 15 amino acids. CDR1 is SGHTA and CDR2 is FQGNSA in the germline V gene.

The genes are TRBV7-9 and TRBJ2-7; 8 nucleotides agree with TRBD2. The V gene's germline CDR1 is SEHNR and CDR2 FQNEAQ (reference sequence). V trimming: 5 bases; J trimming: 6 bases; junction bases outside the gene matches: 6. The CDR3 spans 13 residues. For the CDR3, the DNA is TGTGCCAGCAGCCCCGGACTAGCATTCGAGCAGTACTTC. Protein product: CASSPGLAFEQYF.

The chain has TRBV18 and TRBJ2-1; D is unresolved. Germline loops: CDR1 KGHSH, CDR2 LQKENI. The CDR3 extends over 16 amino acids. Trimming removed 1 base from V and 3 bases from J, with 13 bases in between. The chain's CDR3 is CASSPRVFSGYNEQFF. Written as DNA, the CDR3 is TGTGCCAGCTCACCACGGGTGTTCTCGGGCTACAATGAGCAGTTCTTC.

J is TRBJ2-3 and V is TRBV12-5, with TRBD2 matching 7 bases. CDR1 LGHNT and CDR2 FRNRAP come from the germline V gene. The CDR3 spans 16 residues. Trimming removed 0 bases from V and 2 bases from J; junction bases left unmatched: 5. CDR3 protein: CASGLVSSGVTDTQYF. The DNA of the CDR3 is TGTGCTAGTGGTTTGGTAAGCAGCGGGGTCACAGATACGCAGTATTTT.

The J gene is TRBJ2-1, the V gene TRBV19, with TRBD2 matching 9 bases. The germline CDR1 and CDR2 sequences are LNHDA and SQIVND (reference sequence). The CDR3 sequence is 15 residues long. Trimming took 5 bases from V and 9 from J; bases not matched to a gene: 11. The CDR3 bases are TGTGCCAGTAGTTTCTTTGCGGGAGGGCCTGCTGAGCAGTTCTTC. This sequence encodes CASSFFAGGPAEQFF.

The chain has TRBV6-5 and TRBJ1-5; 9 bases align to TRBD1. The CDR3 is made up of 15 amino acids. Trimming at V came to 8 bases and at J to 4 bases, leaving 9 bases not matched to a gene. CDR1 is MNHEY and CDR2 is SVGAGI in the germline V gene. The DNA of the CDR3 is TGTGCCAGCGGGGGGGGACAGGGAATTAATCAGCCCCAGCATTTT. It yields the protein CASGGGQGINQPQHF.

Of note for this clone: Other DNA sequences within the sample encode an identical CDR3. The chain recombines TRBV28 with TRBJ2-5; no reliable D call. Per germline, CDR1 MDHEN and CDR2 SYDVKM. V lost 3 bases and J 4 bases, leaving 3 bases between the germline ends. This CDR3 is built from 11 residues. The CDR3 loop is CASSLRETQYF. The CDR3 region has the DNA TGTGCCAGCAGTTTGCGAGAGACCCAGTACTTC.

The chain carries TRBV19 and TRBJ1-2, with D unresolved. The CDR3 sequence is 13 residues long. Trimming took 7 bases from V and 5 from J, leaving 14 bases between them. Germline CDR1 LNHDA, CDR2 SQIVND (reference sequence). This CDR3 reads CASTPSGGYGYTF. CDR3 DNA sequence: TGTGCCAGTACCCCCTCAGGCGGGTATGGCTACACCTTC.

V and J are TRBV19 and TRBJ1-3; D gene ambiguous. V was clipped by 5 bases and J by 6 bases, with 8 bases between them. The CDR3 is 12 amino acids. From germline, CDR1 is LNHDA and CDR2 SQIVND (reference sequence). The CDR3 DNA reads TGTGCCAGTAGTCTCGGGGAAAACACCATATATTTT. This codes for CASSLGENTIYF.

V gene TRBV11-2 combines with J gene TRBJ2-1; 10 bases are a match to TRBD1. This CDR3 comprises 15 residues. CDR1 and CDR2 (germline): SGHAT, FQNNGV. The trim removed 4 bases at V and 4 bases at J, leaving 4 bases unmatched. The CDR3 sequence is CASSYRTGGYNEQFF. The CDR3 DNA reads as TGTGCCAGCAGCTACCGGACAGGGGGGTACAATGAGCAGTTCTTC.

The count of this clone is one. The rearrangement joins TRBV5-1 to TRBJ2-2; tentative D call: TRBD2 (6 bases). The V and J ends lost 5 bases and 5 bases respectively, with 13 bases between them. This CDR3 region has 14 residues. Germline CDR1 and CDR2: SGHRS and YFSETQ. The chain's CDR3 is CASSVGGLTGELFF. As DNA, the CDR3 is TGCGCCAGCAGTGTGGGAGGTTTAACCGGGGAGCTGTTTTTT.

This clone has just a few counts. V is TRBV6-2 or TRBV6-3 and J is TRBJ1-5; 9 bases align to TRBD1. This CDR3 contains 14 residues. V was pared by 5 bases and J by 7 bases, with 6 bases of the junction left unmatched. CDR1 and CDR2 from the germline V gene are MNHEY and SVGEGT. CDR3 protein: CASSRSTGGQPQHF. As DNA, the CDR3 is TGTGCCAGCAGTAGGTCAACAGGGGGCCAGCCCCAGCATTTT.

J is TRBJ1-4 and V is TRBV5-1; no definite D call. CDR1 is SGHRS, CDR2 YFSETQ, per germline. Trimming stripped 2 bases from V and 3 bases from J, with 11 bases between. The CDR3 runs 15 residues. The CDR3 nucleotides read TGCGCCAGCAGCTTTATCCCCAGCCCTAATGAAAAACTGTTTTTT. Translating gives CASSFIPSPNEKLFF.

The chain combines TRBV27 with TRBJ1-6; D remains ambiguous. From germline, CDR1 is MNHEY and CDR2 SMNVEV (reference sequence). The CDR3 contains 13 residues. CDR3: CATGSSYNSPLHF. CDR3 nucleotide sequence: TGTGCTACGGGGAGCTCCTATAATTCACCCCTCCACTTT.

The CDR3 DNA follows: TGTGCCAGCAGTCCCTTGGGGGGTGAAAAACTGTTTTTT. It yields the protein CASSPLGGEKLFF. The chain is built from TRBV6-5 and TRBJ1-4; a possible D gene is TRBD1 (5 bases). CDR1 and CDR2 from the germline V gene are MNHEY and SVGAGI. The CDR3 totals 13 residues. Trimming cost V 5 bases and J 7 bases, with 11 bases left between them.